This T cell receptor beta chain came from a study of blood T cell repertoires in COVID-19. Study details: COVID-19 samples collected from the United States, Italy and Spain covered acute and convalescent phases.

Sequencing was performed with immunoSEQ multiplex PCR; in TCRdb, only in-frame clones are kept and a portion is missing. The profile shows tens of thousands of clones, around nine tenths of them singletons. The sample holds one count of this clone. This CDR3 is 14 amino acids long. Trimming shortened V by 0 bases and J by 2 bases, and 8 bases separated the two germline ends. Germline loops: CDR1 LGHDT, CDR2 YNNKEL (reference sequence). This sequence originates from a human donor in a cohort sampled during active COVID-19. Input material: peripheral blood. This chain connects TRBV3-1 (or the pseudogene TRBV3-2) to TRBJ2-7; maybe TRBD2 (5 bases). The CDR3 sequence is CASSQDGLTYEQYF. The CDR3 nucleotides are TGTGCCAGCAGCCAAGATGGACTCACCTACGAGCAGTACTTC.